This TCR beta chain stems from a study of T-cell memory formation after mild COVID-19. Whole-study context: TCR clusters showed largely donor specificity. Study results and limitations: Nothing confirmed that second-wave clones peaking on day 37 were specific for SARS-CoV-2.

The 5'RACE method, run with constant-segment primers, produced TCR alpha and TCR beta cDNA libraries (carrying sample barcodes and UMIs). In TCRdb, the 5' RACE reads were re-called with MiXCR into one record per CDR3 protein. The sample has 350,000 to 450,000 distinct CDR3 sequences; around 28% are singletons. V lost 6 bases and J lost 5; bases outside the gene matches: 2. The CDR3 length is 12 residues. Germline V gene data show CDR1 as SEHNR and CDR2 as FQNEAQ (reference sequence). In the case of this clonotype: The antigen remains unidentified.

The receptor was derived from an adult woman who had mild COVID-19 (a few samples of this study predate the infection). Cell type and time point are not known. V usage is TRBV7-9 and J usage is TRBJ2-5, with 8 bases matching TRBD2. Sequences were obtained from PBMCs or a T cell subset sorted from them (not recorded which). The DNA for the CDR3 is TGTGCCAGCAGAGCGGGAGATGAGACCCAGTACTTC. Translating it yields CASRAGDETQYF.